This paragraph covers one T cell receptor beta chain sequence. What it binds is not known. The V gene lost 4 bases and the J gene lost 2 bases, with 15 bases spanning the gap. The CDR3 loop spans 16 amino acids. CDR1 is LGHNA and CDR2 is YSLEER in the germline V gene. Generated by immunoSEQ multiplex PCR, the TCRdb table keeps only in-frame clones and is missing some. Of about 110,000 clones listed, approximately 89% are singletons. The sample originates from a study of T cell responses to AZD1222 COVID-19 vaccine. Study-wide findings and caveats: Baseline seropositivity characterized only a handful of AZD1222 recipients. A rise in Spike-specific TCR breadth and depth followed two AZD1222 doses. Among vaccine-associated CD4 TCRs, coverage spanned spike, with dominance at 160-218 and 743-854. Most donors were white British, females outnumbered males, and clonal diversity was possibly underestimated.

This TCR was recovered from an adult in good health. The sequencing here drew on peripheral blood, taken on day 0 of MenACWY control vaccination. The chain is built from TRBV4-3 and TRBJ2-1; tentatively, D is TRBD1 (5 bases). The CDR3 loop reads CASSLTAVGAYNEQFF. CDR3 nucleotides: TGCGCCAGCAGCCTTACCGCCGTAGGGGCCTACAATGAGCAGTTCTTC.